This is a list of T cell receptor beta chains from one sample in a study of PD-L1 blockade in urothelial cancer. Profiled with immunoSEQ multiplex PCR; TCRdb holds only in-frame clones, not every one. This table has around 130,000 clones, about four fifths appearing once. Source: PBMCs, taken around atezolizumab (anti-PD-L1) treatment. The receptors come from a man aged 45-65 years with urothelial cancer. CDR3s include the opening cysteine and the closing phenylalanine or tryptophan. D genes are given only for firm matches. Clone sizes are given selectively: once, few, many, or a class where the clone is expanded.

j_call v_call clone_size d_call cdr3_nt cdr3_aa
TRBJ2-3 TRBV18 - - TGTGCCAGCTCACCGGCAGCGAGGCCAGATACGCAGTATTTT CASSPAARPDTQYF
TRBJ2-7 TRBV7-2 - - TGTGCCAGCAGCTTAAAGTCTTCTAGCTCCTACGAGCAGTACTTC CASSLKSSSSYEQYF
TRBJ1-1 TRBV6-5 - - TGTGCCAGCACGACAGTCCTTCTCATGAACACTGAAGCTTTCTTT CASTTVLLMNTEAFF
TRBJ2-1 TRBV18 - TRBD1 TGTGCCAGCTCGACCGGGACAGGGTTTCGAAATGAGCAGTTCTTC CASSTGTGFRNEQFF
TRBJ1-2 TRBV9 - TRBD1 TGTGCCAGCAGCGTGACAGGGGGCACGGATGGCTACACCTTC CASSVTGGTDGYTF
TRBJ2-1 TRBV5-1 - TRBD2 TGCGCCAGCAGCCCCACTAGCGGGAACAATGAGCAGTTCTTC CASSPTSGNNEQFF
TRBJ2-5 TRBV5-5 - - TGTGCCAGCAGCCCAACTGAGGGGAGGCACGAGACCCAGTACTTC CASSPTEGRHETQYF
TRBJ1-6 TRBV30 - - TGTGCCTGGACTCGGGCGCAGGGAAATAATTCACCCCTCCACTTT CAWTRAQGNNSPLHF
TRBJ2-5 TRBV2 - - TGTGCCAGCAGGGGGCCCCCGTACCAAGAGACCCAGTACTTC CASRGPPYQETQYF
TRBJ2-4 TRBV28 - - TGTGCCAGCAGCATACTAGCTGAGGGGAAAAACATTCAGTACTTC CASSILAEGKNIQYF
TRBJ2-1 TRBV2 - TRBD2 TGTGCCAGCAGTGGTGGCGGGAGTGTTAATGAGCAGTTCTTC CASSGGGSVNEQFF
TRBJ1-5 TRBV7-2 - - TGTGCCAGCAGTCTGCAGGAAATGTGGGATCAGCCCCAGCATTTT CASSLQEMWDQPQHF
TRBJ2-1 TRBV28 - - TGTGCCAGCCATGCACTAGCCAATGAGCAGTTCTTC CASHALANEQFF
TRBJ1-4 TRBV9 - TRBD1 TGTGCCAGCAGCGTACAGGGGGGAGCCGAAAAACTGTTTTTT CASSVQGGAEKLFF
TRBJ2-5 TRBV6-5 - TRBD2 TGTGCCAGCAGTTACTCATTAGCGGGGGAACCGGAGACCCAGTACTTC CASSYSLAGEPETQYF
TRBJ2-7 TRBV5-1 - TRBD2 TGCGCCAGCAGCCGGGGGGGGTATAGGACCTCCTACGAGCAGTACTTC CASSRGGYRTSYEQYF
TRBJ2-3 TRBV14 many TRBD2 TGTGCCAGCAGCCACCAAGGAGGGAGGGCCCCCACAGATACGCAGTATTTT CASSHQGGRAPTDTQYF
TRBJ2-7 TRBV27 - - TGTGCCAGCAGGAGGAGCTCCTACGAGCAGTACTTC CASRRSSYEQYF
TRBJ2-6 TRBV25-1 once TRBD2 TGTGCCAGCAGTCCGGGACTAGCGGGGGGCTCTGGGGCCAACGTCCTGACTTTC CASSPGLAGGSGANVLTF
TRBJ1-1 TRBV19 - TRBD1 TGTGCCAGTAGTCTACTACAGGGGTCTCATAAGAACACTGAAGCTTTCTTT CASSLLQGSHKNTEAFF
TRBJ1-4 TRBV30 - - TGTGCCTGGAGTAATAAAACCGGTGCGACTAATGAAAAACTGTTTTTT CAWSNKTGATNEKLFF
TRBJ2-5 TRBV2 - TRBD2 TGTGCCAGCAGTGGGGGGGGTCCGGAGACCCAGTACTTC CASSGGGPETQYF
TRBJ2-7 TRBV10-1 - TRBD1 TGCGCCAGCACCTCCAGGGGGCCGTACGAGCAGTACTTC CASTSRGPYEQYF
TRBJ2-5 TRBV7-7 once TRBD1 TGTGCTAGCAGTCAAACCGGGACAGGGGAAGAGACCCAGTACTTC CASSQTGTGEETQYF
TRBJ1-6 TRBV30 - - TGTGCCTGGAGTGGAGGGTATAATTCACCCCTCCACTTT CAWSGGYNSPLHF
TRBJ2-1 TRBV7-9 - TRBD2 TGTGCCAGCAGCATTAGCGGGAGGGCGAACAATGAGCAGTTCTTC CASSISGRANNEQFF
TRBJ1-3 TRBV21-1 - - TGTGCCAGCAGCAAAGAGGCCGCAGGGGGCCCTGGAAACACCATATATTTT CASSKEAAGGPGNTIYF
TRBJ2-5 TRBV18 - TRBD2 TGTGCCAGCTCATCCGGTAGCGGGACTCAAGAGACCCAGTACTTC CASSSGSGTQETQYF
TRBJ1-2 TRBV7-2 - - TGTGCCAGCAGCCCCGGCGGACAGTCCTATGGCTACACCTTC CASSPGGQSYGYTF
TRBJ2-7 TRBV5-4 - TRBD1 TGTGCCAGCAGCCAAGTGGGGGGACAGGGAATCGGCGAGCAGTACTTC CASSQVGGQGIGEQYF
TRBJ2-5 TRBV7-3 once - TGTGCCAGCAGGACTCCGATTTGTGCCGAGACCCAGTACTTC CASRTPICAETQYF
TRBJ1-2 TRBV9 - TRBD1 TGTGCCAGCAGCACACGACAGGGATTGCGCTACACCTTC CASSTRQGLRYTF
TRBJ2-7 TRBV7-2 - TRBD2 TGTGCCAGCAGCACCTACTCGACTAGCATCCCCTACGAGCAGTACTTC CASSTYSTSIPYEQYF
TRBJ2-1 TRBV27 - TRBD2 TGTGCCAGCAGTTTTCGAGGGAGGGTCCATGAGCAGTTCTTC CASSFRGRVHEQFF
TRBJ1-4 TRBV9 - - TGTGCCAGCAGCGTACAGGGGAGGGATGAAAAACTGTTTTTT CASSVQGRDEKLFF
TRBJ1-2 TRBV19 - - TGTGCCAGCGGGGACTATGGCTACACCTTC CASGDYGYTF
TRBJ2-2 TRBV5-5 - TRBD2 TGTGCCAGCAGCCCGATGGAGGGACTAGCGGGAGCCGGGGAGCTGTTTTTT CASSPMEGLAGAGELFF
TRBJ1-4 TRBV2 - TRBD1 TGTGCCAGCACCGAAGGACAGGGTGGTAGTCTGTTTTTT CASTEGQGGSLFF
TRBJ2-1 TRBV6-5 few - TGTGCCAGCAGTTACTCCGTAGGAGTCTACAATGAGCAGTTCTTC CASSYSVGVYNEQFF
TRBJ2-2 TRBV28 once TRBD2 TGTGCCAGCAGTTTATTTGCGCTAGCGGTCGGGGAGCTGTTTTTT CASSLFALAVGELFF